This TCR beta chain was obtained from a study of cytomegalovirus exposure and HLA in healthy donors. On the study more broadly: 81% of 398 genotyped donors fell in the Caucasian-associated ancestry cluster. General observations from the study: In an earlier analysis, productive rearrangement rates for most beta V segments clustered near 87% or 30%. In a later analysis, compared with equally common non-associated chains, HLA-associated beta chains were more expanded.

The PCR was carried out with 60 Vbeta primers and 13 Jbeta primers. Sequencing used immunoSEQ multiplex PCR; TCRdb keeps in-frame clones, though not all of them. The sample lists approximately 190,000 clones, 78% seen once, with about 14% in the top ten. This clone was seen once. Its antigen is undetermined. An end of the junction differs from the germline gene, which may be a read error. The same CDR3 also results from other DNA sequences found in this sample. Germline V CDR1 and CDR2: SNHLY, FYNNEI. This CDR3 is 14 amino acids long. Specimen: PBMCs. The rearrangement uses TRBV2 and TRBJ2-5, with 7 nucleotides matching TRBD2. The sequence was collected from a woman under 40 in good health and CMV-seropositive. The CDR3 loop reads CASKRRESQETQYF. CDR3 nucleotides: TGCGCCAGCAAGCGGCGGGAGAGTCAAGAGACCCAGTACTTC.